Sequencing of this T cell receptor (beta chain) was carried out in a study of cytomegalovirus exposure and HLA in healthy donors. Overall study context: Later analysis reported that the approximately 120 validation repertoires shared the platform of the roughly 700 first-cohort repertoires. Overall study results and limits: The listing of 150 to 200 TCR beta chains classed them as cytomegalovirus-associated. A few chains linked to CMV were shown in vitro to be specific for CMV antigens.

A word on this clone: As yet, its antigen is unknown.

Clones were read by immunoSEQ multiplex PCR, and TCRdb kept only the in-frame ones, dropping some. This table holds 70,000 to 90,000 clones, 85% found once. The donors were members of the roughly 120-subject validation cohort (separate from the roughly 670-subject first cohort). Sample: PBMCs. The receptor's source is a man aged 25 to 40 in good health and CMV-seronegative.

The CDR3 region has the DNA TGTGCCAGCAGTGAATATCTAGGGGATACAACTAATGAAAAACTGTTTTTT. This codes for CASSEYLGDTTNEKLFF. This sequence joins TRBV25-1 and TRBJ1-4; a weak D match, TRBD1 (5 bases). The V and J ends lost 0 bases and 0 bases respectively, with 11 bases between them. The CDR3 is 17 residues long. Per the germline V gene, CDR1 is MGHDK and CDR2 is SYGVNS.